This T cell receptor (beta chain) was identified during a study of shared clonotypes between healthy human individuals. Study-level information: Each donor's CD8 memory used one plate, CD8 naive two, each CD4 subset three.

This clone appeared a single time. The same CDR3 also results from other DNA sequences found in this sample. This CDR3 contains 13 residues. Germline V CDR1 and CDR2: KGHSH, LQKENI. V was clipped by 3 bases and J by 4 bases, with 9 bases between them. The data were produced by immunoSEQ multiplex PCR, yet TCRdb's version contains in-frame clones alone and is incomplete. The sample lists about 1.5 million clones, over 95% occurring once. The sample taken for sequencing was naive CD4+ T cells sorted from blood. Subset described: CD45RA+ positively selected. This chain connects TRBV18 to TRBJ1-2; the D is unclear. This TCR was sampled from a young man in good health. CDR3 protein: CASSPPGVYGYTF. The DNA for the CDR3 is TGTGCCAGCTCACCGCCGGGAGTCTATGGCTACACCTTC.